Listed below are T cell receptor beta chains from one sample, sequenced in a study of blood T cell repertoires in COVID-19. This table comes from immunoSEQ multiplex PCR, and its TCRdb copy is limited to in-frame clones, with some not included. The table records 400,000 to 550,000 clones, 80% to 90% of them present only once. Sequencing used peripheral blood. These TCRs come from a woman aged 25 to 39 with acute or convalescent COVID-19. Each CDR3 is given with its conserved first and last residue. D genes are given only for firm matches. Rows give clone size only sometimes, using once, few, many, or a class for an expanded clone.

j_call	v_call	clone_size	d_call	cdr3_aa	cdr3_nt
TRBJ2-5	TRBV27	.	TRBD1	CASSHGDRIQETQYF	TGTGCCAGCAGTCACGGGGACAGAATCCAAGAGACCCAGTACTTC
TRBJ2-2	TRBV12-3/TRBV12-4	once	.	CASSQTGGELFF	TGTGCCAGCAGCCAGACTGGCGGGGAGCTGTTTTTT
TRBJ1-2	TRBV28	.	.	CASSTQGRGGYTF	TGTGCCAGCAGCACTCAGGGCAGGGGTGGCTACACCTTC
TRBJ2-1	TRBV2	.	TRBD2	CASSVALAVYNEQFF	TGTGCCAGCAGTGTGGCGCTAGCGGTCTACAATGAGCAGTTCTTC
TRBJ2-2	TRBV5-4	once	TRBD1	CASSFQGGDGELFF	TGTGCCAGCAGCTTTCAAGGGGGCGACGGGGAGCTGTTTTTT
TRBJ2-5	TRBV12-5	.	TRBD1	CASGQGQPKYF	TGTGCTAGTGGTCAGGGACAGCCAAAGTACTTC
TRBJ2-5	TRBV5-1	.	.	CARNNIWETQYF	TGCGCCAGGAATAACATCTGGGAGACCCAGTACTTC
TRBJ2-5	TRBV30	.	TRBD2	CAWSFRLAGAQETQYF	TGTGCCTGGAGTTTCAGACTAGCGGGGGCCCAAGAGACCCAGTACTTC
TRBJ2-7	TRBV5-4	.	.	CASNPHGKGSYEQYF	TGTGCCAGCAATCCCCACGGGAAGGGATCCTACGAGCAGTACTTC
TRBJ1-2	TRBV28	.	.	CASSPSPGGYTF	TGTGCCAGCAGTCCCTCCCCCGGGGGCTACACCTTC
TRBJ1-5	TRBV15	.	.	CATSRDQNQPQHF	TGTGCCACCAGCAGAGATCAGAATCAGCCCCAGCATTTT
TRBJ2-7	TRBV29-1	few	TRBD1	CSVEYGTGVEQYF	TGCAGCGTTGAATACGGGACAGGGGTCGAGCAGTACTTC
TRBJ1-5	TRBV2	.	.	CASVASTGNQPQHF	TGTGCCAGCGTTGCCTCAACAGGGAACCAGCCCCAGCATTTT
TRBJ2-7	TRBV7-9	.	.	CAGGLGSGYEQYF	TGTGCCGGTGGGCTGGGTAGTGGCTACGAGCAGTACTTC
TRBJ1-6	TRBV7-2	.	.	CASSLGVGRKDPLHF	TGTGCCAGCAGCTTAGGGGTAGGCAGGAAGGATCCCCTCCACTTT
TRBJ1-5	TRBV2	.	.	CASSVQGGQPQHF	TGTGCCAGCAGTGTACAGGGTGGTCAGCCCCAGCATTTT